In this sample, the clone carrying this TCR beta chain turned up many times. What it recognizes is unknown. TCRdb ran MiXCR on the reads and lists one entry per CDR3 protein. The sample contains approximately 250,000 distinct CDR3 sequences, roughly 6.5% of which appear only once. Germline loops: CDR1 MNHEY, CDR2 SVGEGT. The CDR3 is made up of 15 amino acids. Deletions cut 2 bases from V and 1 base from J, with 11 bases between. The data stem from a study of T cell repertoires in cytomegalovirus infection. Across the study: Public TCR beta signatures marked donors with CMV infection and the matching HLA.

Whole-study results and caveats: Identification of carriers of CMV plus the relevant HLA was performed using cumulative public TCR beta family frequency. CMV-specific HLA-C-restricted TCR beta clonotypes dominated the ex vivo response.

Sequencing was carried out using PBMCs. The clonotype was recovered from a human donor in good health (CMV status not recorded). Some clones in this sample may be carry-over from other donors' samples. This chain joins TRBV6-2 or TRBV6-3 and TRBJ2-5; D might be TRBD1 or TRBD2, each matching 5 bases. The CDR3 nucleotides read TGTGCCAGCAGTTACCCCGGGACGAGCCAAGAGACCCAGTACTTC. As protein: CASSYPGTSQETQYF.